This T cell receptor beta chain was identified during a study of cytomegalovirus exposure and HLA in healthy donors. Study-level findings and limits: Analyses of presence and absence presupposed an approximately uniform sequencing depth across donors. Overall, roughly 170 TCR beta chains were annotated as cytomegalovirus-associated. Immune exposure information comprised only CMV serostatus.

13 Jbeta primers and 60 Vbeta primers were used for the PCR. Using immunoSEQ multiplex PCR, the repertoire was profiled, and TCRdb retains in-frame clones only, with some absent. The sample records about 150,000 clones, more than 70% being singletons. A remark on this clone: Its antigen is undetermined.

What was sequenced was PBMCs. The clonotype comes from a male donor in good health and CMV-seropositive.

The CDR3 DNA sequence: TGTGCCACCAGCAGAGCGGACAGGGAAACAGATACGCAGTATTTT. It is translated as CATSRADRETDTQYF. The chain combines TRBV15 with TRBJ2-3; 8 bases map to TRBD1. CDR1 and CDR2 from the germline V gene are LNHNV and YYDKDF (reference sequence). CDR3 length: 15 amino acids. After removal of 1 base from V and 3 bases from J, the junction contained 3 bases not matched to a gene.